This TCR beta chain came from a study of shared clonotypes between healthy human individuals. The data were produced by immunoSEQ multiplex PCR, yet TCRdb's version contains in-frame clones alone and is incomplete. The sample shows 2 million to 2.5 million clones, approximately 96% of them seen only once. Sequenced sample: naive CD4+ T cells sorted from blood. The subset: CD45RA+ positively selected. This clonotype originated in a man aged 18 to 29 in good health.

DNA for the CDR3: TGTGCCAGTAGCACAACTAGTGGTGTAGACACCGGGGAGCTGTTTTTT. Protein product: CASSTTSGVDTGELFF. The chain links TRBV19 to TRBJ2-2; D is possibly TRBD2 (5 bases). V lost 6 bases and J lost 3, with 17 bases in between. CDR3 length: 16 amino acids. The V gene's germline CDR1 is LNHDA and CDR2 SQIVND (reference sequence).